This T cell receptor (beta chain) was identified during a study of beta chain features in type 1 diabetes. About the study: All of the samples together had 107,917,701 sorted cells examined. General observations from the study: For patients, the naive, central memory and Treg TCRB repertoires appeared more alike than for healthy donors. High-TCR-expressing cells could be over-represented by cDNA sequencing.

About this clone: What it recognizes is unknown.

Blood was collected once per donor into heparin, averaging approximately 0.11 L. Every bit of the isolated RNA underwent reverse transcription, so sequencing read expressed TCRB transcripts. Profiling relied on immunoSEQ multiplex PCR, and the TCRdb table lists in-frame clones only, not all of them. The table shows about 470,000 clones, with 30% occurring only once. The sequence was obtained from a young man in good health. Specimen: naive CD4+ T cells from blood.

The CDR3 region is CAWSRRVGEQYF. The CDR3, as DNA: TGTGCCTGGAGTAGGAGGGTTGGCGAGCAGTACTTC. The chain is built from TRBV30 and TRBJ2-7; a weak D match, TRBD2 (6 bases). CDR3 size: 12 residues. Germline V gene sequence: CDR1 GTSNPN, CDR2 SVGIG (reference sequence). V was pared by 2 bases and J by 6 bases, with 11 bases between.